This entry is about one TCR beta chain. Its antigen is undetermined. The read finishes 3 residues shy of the CDR3 end, and the germline J gene is used to complete it. The data originate from a study of T cells in women clearing cervical HPV infection. Study context: Controls gave blood once infection was undetectable; cases at lesion identification. With HLA typing for only a few women, HLA confounding remains possible.

Regarding the study as a whole: Repertoire richness, not evenness, was significantly elevated in CIN3+ cases versus controls.

Genomic DNA, averaging approximately 1,200 ng per sample, yielded TCR beta CDR3 via immunoSEQ. Only in-frame clones appear in the TCRdb table, and some are missing; sequencing was by immunoSEQ multiplex PCR. Its listing shows about 41,000 clones. Germline trimming cut 2 bases from V and 1 base from J; bases unmatched to any gene: 3. There are 14 residues in the CDR3. Per germline, CDR1 DFQATT and CDR2 SNEGSKA (reference sequence). The chain combines TRBV20-1 with TRBJ1-1; 8 bases are shared with TRBD1. The TCR comes from a woman aged 18-69 years with a cervical HPV16 infection that either progressed to CIN3+ or cleared (not recorded which). Sequencing used blood buffy coat. The CDR3 bases that were read are TGCAGTGCTAGATCGGACAGGGCGAACACTGAA. This sequence encodes CSARSDRANTE. The whole CDR3 reads CSARSDRANTEAFF.